A selection of T cell receptor beta chains follows, all from one sample in a study of T-cell memory formation after mild COVID-19. TCRdb redid the calling of the 5' RACE reads with MiXCR, one entry per CDR3 protein. The profile shows some 160,000 distinct CDR3 sequences, over 10% of them singletons. The sequencing input was PBMCs or a T cell subset sorted from them (not recorded which). Receptors originate from a man in his late teens or twenties who had mild COVID-19 (a few samples of this study predate the infection). Cell type and time point are not known. Both conserved end residues are part of each CDR3. D genes are given only for firm matches. Some rows have no size entry. The others give once, few or many, or a class for an expanded clone.

TRBJ1-2 few TRBD1 TRBV20-1 TGCAGTGCTTCAGGGGGGGTCTATGGCTACACCTTC CSASGGVYGYTF
TRBJ2-5 . . TRBV12-3/TRBV12-4 TGTGCCAGCAGTAAAGAGACCCAGTACTTC CASSKETQYF
TRBJ2-1 . TRBD2 TRBV24-1 TGTGCCACCAGTGATTCCTTCGCGGGGGGCTCCTACAATGAGCAGTTCTTC CATSDSFAGGSYNEQFF
TRBJ1-1 . . TRBV7-3 TGTGCCAGCAGCTTAAGTCCGACGACCTTTCGGTCTGAAGCTTTCTTT CASSLSPTTFRSEAFF
TRBJ1-2 . . TRBV4-1 TGCGCCAGCAGCCAAGGATCTGGCGGTACCTATGGCTACACCTTC CASSQGSGGTYGYTF
TRBJ2-1 . . TRBV15 TGTGCCACCAGCAGGACCTACACGGGGGGCACTAACAATGAGCAGTTCTTC CATSRTYTGGTNNEQFF
TRBJ2-6 . TRBD1 TRBV19 TGTGCCAGTAGTCGACAGGGGGCGATTGGGGCCAACGTCCTGACTTTC CASSRQGAIGANVLTF
TRBJ2-7 . TRBD1 TRBV20-1 TGCAGTGCTAGCCCCGGGACAGCCTACGAGCAGTACTTC CSASPGTAYEQYF
TRBJ2-5 few . TRBV5-6 TGTGCCAGCAGCTTGGAGGCGAAGACCCAGTACTTC CASSLEAKTQYF
TRBJ2-1 few . TRBV6-2/TRBV6-3 TGTGCCAGCACCTTGGACTTATACAATGAGCAGTTCTTC CASTLDLYNEQFF
TRBJ2-2 few . TRBV10-3 TGTGCCATCAGTGATCCCGACAGGCCCGCGAACACCGGGGAGCTGTTTTTT CAISDPDRPANTGELFF
TRBJ1-6 few . TRBV7-2 TGTGCCAGCAGCCTCGCAGGGTCCGATAATTCACCCCTCCACTTT CASSLAGSDNSPLHF
TRBJ1-1 . . TRBV7-2 TGTGCCAGCAGCCCGTCAGGGTGGGACACTGAAGCTTTCTTT CASSPSGWDTEAFF
TRBJ2-7 few . TRBV10-2 TGCGCCAGCCGCGACAGAGCCTACGAGCAGTACTTC CASRDRAYEQYF
TRBJ1-4 . . TRBV5-5 TGTGCCAGCAGCCGCTCTCAGGAAAAACTGTTTTTT CASSRSQEKLFF
TRBJ2-5 . TRBD1 TRBV20-1 TGCAGTGCCACAGGGGATGGGTTCCAAGAGACCCAGTACTTC CSATGDGFQETQYF
TRBJ2-5 few TRBD2 TRBV9 TGTGCCAGCAGCCCAGGGGTAGCGGGGGGAAAAGAGACCCAGTACTTC CASSPGVAGGKETQYF
TRBJ2-5 few . TRBV20-1 TGCAGTGCTAGAAGGCCAGACCAAGAGACCCAGTACTTC CSARRPDQETQYF
TRBJ2-3 few . TRBV7-3 TGTGCCAGCAGCCCATCCGAGCCAGGGCATACGCAGTATTTT CASSPSEPGHTQYF
TRBJ2-7 . TRBD2 TRBV20-1 TGCAGTGCTAGTGGACTAGCGGCCTACGAGCAGTACTTC CSASGLAAYEQYF
TRBJ2-5 many . TRBV5-1 TGCGCCAGCAGCTTGGGGGGGGGCGAAGAGACCCAGTACTTC CASSLGGGEETQYF
TRBJ2-5 . . TRBV7-2 TGTGCCAGCAGCTACCGAGAGAAAGGGACCCAGTACTTC CASSYREKGTQYF
TRBJ1-1 . . TRBV6-4 TGTGCCAGCAGTCGTACATGGTGGACTGAAGCTTTCTTT CASSRTWWTEAFF